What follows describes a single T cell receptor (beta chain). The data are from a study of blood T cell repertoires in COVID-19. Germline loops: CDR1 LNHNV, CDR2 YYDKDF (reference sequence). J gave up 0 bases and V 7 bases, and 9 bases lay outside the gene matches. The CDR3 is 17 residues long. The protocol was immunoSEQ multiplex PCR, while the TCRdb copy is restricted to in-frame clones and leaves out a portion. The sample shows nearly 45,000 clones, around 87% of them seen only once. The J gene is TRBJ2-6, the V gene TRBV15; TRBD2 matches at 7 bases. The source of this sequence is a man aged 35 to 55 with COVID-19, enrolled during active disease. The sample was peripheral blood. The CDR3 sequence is CATTHMGGGSGANVLTF. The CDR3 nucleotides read TGTGCCACCACCCACATGGGGGGGGGCTCTGGGGCCAACGTCCTGACTTTC.